The source of this T cell receptor beta chain is a study of human T cells and chemical hapten exposure. At the level of the study: DPC 0.01% went on the upper back by patch test, with reading at 6 days. Recorded diagnoses among the mostly female patients were alopecia areata, totalis or universalis.

CDR3 length equals 17 residues. From germline, CDR1 is DFQATT and CDR2 SNEGSKA (reference sequence). The V gene lost 2 bases and the J gene lost 4 bases, with 21 bases spanning the gap. General observations from the study: PT1 expanded TCR counts and patch test score correlated positively. Large CDR3 similarity clusters arose significantly more often from expanded TCRs than from controls.

TCRdb reprocessed the RACE reads with MiXCR, giving one entry per CDR3 protein. Of around 110,000 distinct CDR3 sequences in the sample, about 12% were seen once. This clonotype turned up a few times. The antigen is unknown. This sample's time point: patch test 1, 2 weeks after DPC sensitization. Treatment noted: therapeutic diphenylcyclopropenone sensitization with weekly scalp DPC. The chain couples TRBV20-1 to TRBJ2-1; D is perhaps TRBD2 (7 bases). The TCR was taken from a woman aged 50 to 65 with alopecia areata. Some clones in this sample may be carry-over from other donors' samples. The sequencing used whole blood, collected in connection with sensitization to the hapten diphenylcyclopropenone (DPC). CDR3 nucleotides: TGCAGTGCTAGAAGAACACAGGGAGGGGGGCCTTACAATGAGCAGTTCTTC. Its protein is CSARRTQGGGPYNEQFF.